This TCR beta chain was found in a study of OX40 agonist ivuxolimab in advanced cancers. At the level of the study: Patients received the agonistic anti-OX40 (CD134) antibody ivuxolimab. Partial responses were achieved by three patients: one hepatocellular carcinoma, two cutaneous melanoma. General study results and limits: At 0.1 to 3.0 mg/kg, CD4+ and CD8+ blood T cells expanded clonally by week 6.

V shed 5 bases and J 5 bases; nucleotides not matched to a gene: 6. The CDR3 has 15 residues. CDR1 MNHEY and CDR2 SMNVEV come from the germline V gene (reference sequence). Remarks on this clone: Its antigen is unknown.

TCRdb's copy holds only in-frame clones and misses some; the assay was immunoSEQ multiplex PCR. The data show tens of thousands of clones, roughly 90% seen once. This sample comprised CD4+ or CD8+ T cells sorted from blood, obtained in a trial of the OX40 agonist ivuxolimab. The receptor was derived from an adult with an advanced solid tumor such as melanoma, head and neck, liver or kidney cancer. This chain uses TRBV27 with TRBJ2-1, with TRBD2 matching 10 bases. CDR3 coding DNA: TGTGCCAGCAGTCTCCTAGCGGGAGCGAACAATGAGCAGTTCTTC. As protein: CASSLLAGANNEQFF.